The following is a T cell receptor (beta chain) sequence with its context. The clone's antigen remains unknown. No base-level quality is on record; no much larger clone is a single base apart. Amplification of TCR beta CDR3 regions was carried out from RNA transcripts. The TCR CDR3 was subjected to a first round of RT-PCR using the HTBI primer set and the Qiagen OneStep RT-PCR kit. Libraries were constructed in a second round of multiplex PCR, after which size selection and purification were performed. Libraries were sequenced paired-end with 100 bp reads on an Illumina HiSeq2000. Concerning the study's data processing: SOAPnuke was used to process the raw data, with reads discarded if the reads contained adapters or uncalled bases, had a mean Phred below 15, or lacked an exact constant-primer or identifier match. High-quality paired reads were merged using COPE v1.2.5, and each unique nucleotide sequence was defined as a clonotype. MiTCR v1.1 was used to align clonotypes to the IMGT TRBV, TRBD and TRBJ reference segments. The analysis included only V-J combinations with a frequency above 0.0001, which together covered approximately 99% of the repertoires. The TCS score was defined as the ratio of F50 (clonal expansion) to E x V (chaos), calculated using BLOSUM62-based TCRdist between CDR3 peptides within each V-J. Welch's t-statistics and random forest reduced several hundred V-J features to roughly 13, which were used in a naive Bayes classifier (R e1071). Starting from the raw public reads, TCRdb applied fastp trimming at Q25, assembled clones with MiXCR and retained in-frame beta chains. CDR3 protein sequences are deduplicated, and each keeps its most common genes and DNA. The V and J calls were not made by the authors but by TCRdb's processing. Here the sample has a few hundred thousand distinct CDR3 sequences; 15% to 19% occur a single time. Clones ranked in the top ten supply 11% to 15% of the sample.

This entry belongs to a study of T cells in Graves' hyperthyroidism and ophthalmopathy (dated by TCRdb to 2018 to 2020). In the study overall: Peripheral blood was sampled at the time of initial diagnosis, prior to any treatment. After blood sampling, hyperthyroidism patients were treated with methimazole at a starting dose of 30 mg daily, and ophthalmopathy patients were treated with high-dose intravenous methylprednisolone. In addition, the study compared T-cell repertoires in thyroid tissue and in blood from about 6 Graves' hyperthyroidism patients. A discovery cohort of about a hundred patients, about 40 with Graves' ophthalmopathy and 55 to 60 with stable Graves' hyperthyroidism, was used to find distinguishing TCR V-J signatures. Prospective prediction of ophthalmopathy was tested in an independent validation cohort consisting of about 19 hyperthyroidism patients and some 16 patients who later progressed to ophthalmopathy. The roughly 100 discovery patients were randomly divided into training and test sets at a 7:3 ratio. TCR Vbeta CDR3 sequencing of 135 peripheral blood samples (over 40 ophthalmopathy, some 75 hyperthyroidism and approximately 17 progressor patients) is reported in the paper.

Stable Graves' hyperthyroidism was defined as no progression to ophthalmopathy during 18 months of follow-up. Hyperthyroidism patients were newly diagnosed, had a disease duration of under 2 months, and were aged 18 to 65 years. Any patient with an uncontrolled infection, another autoimmune disease, pregnancy or lactation was excluded. Diagnoses relied on clinical symptoms, serum thyroxine and TRAb, thyroid ultrasound and orbital computed tomography. PBMCs were separated from 10 ml of fresh peripheral blood using Ficoll-Paque density gradient centrifugation. Total RNA was extracted with Trizol reagent, and quality was checked on an Agilent 2100 Bioanalyzer. Here is what the overall study found, with its caveats: In validation, the model predicted progression to ophthalmopathy with roughly 66% sensitivity and 72% to 75% specificity, a median of approximately 6.5 months before onset. No statistical method was used to fix the sample size in advance, and group allocation was not hidden from the investigators. Most expanded thyroid clonotypes (frequency above 0.001) were also detected in blood, suggesting blood repertoires may reflect thyroid immune responses. A model built on a 13 V-J signature distinguished ophthalmopathy from stable hyperthyroidism, reaching over 85% sensitivity and approximately 81% specificity in cross-validation and 80%/75% in testing.

The material sequenced was blood. The clonotype comes from a woman between 18 and 30 years old with Graves' hyperthyroidism.

DNA sequence: TGCGCCAGCAGCCTCTCGCCGGGGACGGAGTATGACGATACGCAGTATTTT. Protein translation: CASSLSPGTEYDDTQYF. The chain is assembled from TRBV4-3 and TRBJ2-3; the D call is possibly TRBD1 or TRBD2, each sharing 5 bases. The junction carries 23 bases between V and J, which are trimmed by 4 bases and 6 bases respectively. For CDR1 and CDR2, the germline V gene lists LGHNA and YSLEER. Its CDR3 holds 17 amino acids, cysteine through phenylalanine. Only CDR3 DNA remains: 51 bases, in frame from the first base.